The rows below give T cell receptor beta chains drawn from one sample of a study of cytomegalovirus exposure and HLA in healthy donors. Sequenced by immunoSEQ multiplex PCR; TCRdb stores in-frame clones only, minus some. The profile shows approximately 180,000 clones, 80% to 90% of them singletons. The sequenced material came from PBMCs. The receptors shown here come from a girl aged 5 to 17 in good health and CMV-seropositive. The CDR3 runs from the conserved cysteine through the conserved F or W. The order of the fields is D gene, clone size, V gene, J gene, CDR3 protein, CDR3 DNA. A D gene is named only where the DNA matches it firmly. Clone size is not always given. Where it is, it says once, few, many or a class for expanded clones.

-,-,TRBV6-5,TRBJ1-4,CAVPDFATNEKLFF,TGTGCCGTTCCGGACTTTGCAACTAATGAAAAACTGTTTTTT
-,-,TRBV5-1,TRBJ1-1,CASKHSNTEAFF,TGCGCCAGCAAGCACAGTAACACTGAAGCTTTCTTT
-,-,TRBV7-3,TRBJ1-1,CASSPPSSDTEAFF,TGTGCCAGCAGCCCCCCCTCATCGGACACTGAAGCTTTCTTT
TRBD1,-,TRBV6-1,TRBJ2-7,CASSGGDRGLVSYEQYF,TGTGCCAGCAGTGGGGGGGACAGGGGGCTCGTTTCCTACGAGCAGTACTTC
-,-,TRBV18,TRBJ1-3,CASSPMTVGNTIYF,TGTGCCAGCTCACCAATGACAGTCGGAAACACCATATATTTT
-,-,TRBV14,TRBJ1-6,CASSQISALTSPLHF,TGTGCCAGCAGCCAAATATCCGCGCTAACTTCACCCCTCCACTTT
-,-,TRBV7-2,TRBJ1-2,CASSLGADGYTF,TGTGCCAGCAGCTTAGGGGCTGATGGCTACACCTTC
-,-,TRBV19,TRBJ1-1,CASSIGGDYAEAFF,TGTGCCAGTAGTATAGGCGGTGACTATGCTGAAGCTTTCTTT
TRBD2,-,TRBV19,TRBJ2-2,CASTPSGLAGNTGELFF,TGTGCCAGTACCCCATCCGGTCTAGCGGGGAACACCGGGGAGCTGTTTTTT
-,-,TRBV6-4,TRBJ2-1,CASSDGTGYYNEQFF,TGTGCCAGCAGTGACGGTACCGGTTATTACAATGAGCAGTTCTTC
TRBD1,few,TRBV11-2,TRBJ2-5,CASSGDRGGETQYF,TGTGCCAGCAGCGGGGACAGGGGAGGGGAGACCCAGTACTTC
TRBD1,-,TRBV11-3,TRBJ1-1,CASSSKPGTGGRDEAFF,TGTGCCAGCAGCTCAAAACCCGGGACAGGTGGTAGGGATGAAGCTTTCTTT
TRBD2,-,TRBV19,TRBJ2-1,CASTGGLAGAYSEQFF,TGTGCCAGTACCGGGGGACTAGCGGGGGCCTACAGTGAGCAGTTCTTC
TRBD1,-,TRBV6-1,TRBJ1-2,CASSEAGTGYYGYTF,TGTGCCAGCAGTGAAGCCGGGACAGGGTACTATGGCTACACCTTC
-,once,TRBV10-1,TRBJ1-2,CASSGTASYGYTF,TGCGCCAGCAGTGGCACAGCCTCCTATGGCTACACCTTC
-,-,TRBV6-5,TRBJ1-2,CASSWAGQTNYGYTF,TGTGCCAGCAGTTGGGCCGGTCAGACTAACTATGGCTACACCTTC
TRBD1,-,TRBV7-9,TRBJ2-6,CASSYSRQGEAFGANVLTF,TGTGCCAGCAGCTACTCTAGACAGGGGGAAGCGTTTGGGGCCAACGTCCTGACTTTC
TRBD1,few,TRBV19,TRBJ1-6,CASSVQGSSYNSPLHF,TGTGCCAGTAGTGTACAGGGGAGCTCCTATAATTCACCCCTCCACTTT
-,-,TRBV10-1,TRBJ2-1,CASSSYRGSYNEQFF,TGCGCCAGCAGTTCATACCGGGGTTCCTACAATGAGCAGTTCTTC
-,-,TRBV2,TRBJ1-3,CASIWTLGNTIYF,TGTGCCAGCATATGGACACTCGGAAACACCATATATTTT
-,-,TRBV7-6,TRBJ2-7,CASSSRASGSYEQYF,TGTGCCAGCAGCTCGCGGGCCTCGGGGTCCTACGAGCAGTACTTC
-,-,TRBV4-1,TRBJ1-4,CASSRVEREGEKLFF,TGCGCCAGCAGCCGAGTAGAGCGAGAAGGTGAAAAACTGTTTTTT
-,-,TRBV27,TRBJ1-1,CASSPLGFYTGRGNTEAFF,TGTGCCAGCAGCCCCCTAGGATTTTACACCGGGCGGGGGAACACTGAAGCTTTCTTT
-,-,TRBV10-2,TRBJ2-3,CASRPAASTDTQYF,TGCGCCAGCAGGCCCGCGGCAAGCACAGATACGCAGTATTTT
-,-,TRBV19,TRBJ1-2,CASSIGQTYGYTF,TGTGCCAGTAGTATAGGACAGACCTATGGCTACACCTTC
-,-,TRBV2,TRBJ2-7,CASTPNYEQYF,TGTGCCAGCACCCCAAACTACGAGCAGTACTTC
-,once,TRBV11-2,TRBJ1-2,CASSRPGGQVYGYTF,TGTGCCAGCAGCCGTCCCGGGGGGCAGGTCTATGGCTACACCTTC
-,-,TRBV21-1,TRBJ1-1,CASSSSGNTEAFF,TGTGCCAGCAGCAGCTCAGGGAACACTGAAGCTTTCTTT
TRBD1,-,TRBV6-5,TRBJ1-2,CASSPTGEYGGYTF,TGTGCCAGCAGTCCGACAGGGGAGTATGGAGGCTACACCTTC
-,once,TRBV2,TRBJ2-3,CASIQGSTDTQYF,TGTGCCAGCATCCAGGGGAGTACAGATACGCAGTATTTT
-,-,TRBV19,TRBJ1-1,CASSILGRPHTEAFF,TGTGCCAGTAGTATCTTAGGCAGGCCTCACACTGAAGCTTTCTTT
TRBD2,-,TRBV27,TRBJ2-2,CASSLLAGQNTGELFF,TGTGCCAGCAGTTTACTAGCGGGCCAGAACACCGGGGAGCTGTTTTTT
TRBD1,-,TRBV6-1,TRBJ1-1,CASSDRDRGKAFF,TGTGCCAGCAGTGATCGGGACAGGGGTAAAGCTTTCTTT
TRBD1,-,TRBV6-1,TRBJ1-3,CASSEAWTGPGNTIYF,TGTGCCAGCAGTGAAGCCTGGACAGGGCCTGGAAACACCATATATTTT
TRBD1,-,TRBV30,TRBJ1-5,CAWSAWDSRDQPQHF,TGTGCCTGGAGCGCTTGGGACAGCCGGGACCAGCCCCAGCATTTT
-,once,TRBV7-9,TRBJ1-1,CASSLEGQVTLPDTEAFF,TGTGCCAGCAGCTTAGAGGGGCAGGTTACCCTCCCGGACACTGAAGCTTTCTTT
-,-,TRBV5-1,TRBJ1-2,CASSPRGAGYGYTF,TGCGCCAGCAGCCCACGGGGTGCAGGCTATGGCTACACCTTC
TRBD1,-,TRBV6-5,TRBJ1-2,CASSYGQGVNYGYTF,TGTGCCAGCAGTTACGGACAGGGCGTAAACTATGGCTACACCTTC
TRBD1,-,TRBV10-3,TRBJ1-4,CAIRGQGGNEKLFF,TGTGCCATCAGGGGACAGGGCGGAAATGAAAAACTGTTTTTT
-,-,TRBV13,TRBJ1-1,CASSLVKQMNIEAFF,TGTGCCAGCAGCTTAGTTAAACAGATGAACATTGAAGCTTTCTTT